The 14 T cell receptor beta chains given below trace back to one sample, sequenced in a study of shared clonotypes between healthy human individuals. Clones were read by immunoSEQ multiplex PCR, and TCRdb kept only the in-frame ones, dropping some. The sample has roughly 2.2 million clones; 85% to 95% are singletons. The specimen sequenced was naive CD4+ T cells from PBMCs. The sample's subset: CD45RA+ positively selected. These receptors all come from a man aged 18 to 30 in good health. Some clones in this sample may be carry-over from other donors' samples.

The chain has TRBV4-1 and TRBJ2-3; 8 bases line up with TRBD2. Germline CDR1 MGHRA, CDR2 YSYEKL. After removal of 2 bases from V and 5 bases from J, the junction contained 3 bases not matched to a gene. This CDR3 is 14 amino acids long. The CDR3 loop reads CASSQTSGRDTQYF. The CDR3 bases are TGCGCCAGCAGCCAAACGAGCGGGAGAGATACGCAGTATTTT.

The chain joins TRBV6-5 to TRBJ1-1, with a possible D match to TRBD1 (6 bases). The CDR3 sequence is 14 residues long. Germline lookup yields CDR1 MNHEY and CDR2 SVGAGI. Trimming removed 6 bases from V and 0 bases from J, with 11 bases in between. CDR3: CASRYGGLNTEAFF. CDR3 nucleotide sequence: TGTGCCAGCAGGTATGGGGGCCTGAACACTGAAGCTTTCTTT.

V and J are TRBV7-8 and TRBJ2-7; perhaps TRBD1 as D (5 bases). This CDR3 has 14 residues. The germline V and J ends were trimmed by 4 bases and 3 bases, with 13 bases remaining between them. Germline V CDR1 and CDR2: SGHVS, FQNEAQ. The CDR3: CASSSSAGNYEQYF. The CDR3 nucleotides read TGTGCCAGCAGCTCCTCGGCAGGGAACTACGAGCAGTACTTC.

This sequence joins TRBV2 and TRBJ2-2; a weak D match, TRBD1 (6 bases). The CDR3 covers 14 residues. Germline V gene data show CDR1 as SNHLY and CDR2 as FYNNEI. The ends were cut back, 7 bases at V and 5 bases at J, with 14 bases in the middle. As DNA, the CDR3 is TGTGCCAGCAACCCACAGGGAAGTACCGGGGAGCTGTTTTTT. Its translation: CASNPQGSTGELFF.

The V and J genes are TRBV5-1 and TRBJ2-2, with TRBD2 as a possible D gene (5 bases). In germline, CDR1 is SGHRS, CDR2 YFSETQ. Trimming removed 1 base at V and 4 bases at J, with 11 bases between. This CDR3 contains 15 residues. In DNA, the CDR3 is TGCGCCAGCAGCTTGCCTGGGAGCGGCACCGGGGAGCTGTTTTTT. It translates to CASSLPGSGTGELFF.

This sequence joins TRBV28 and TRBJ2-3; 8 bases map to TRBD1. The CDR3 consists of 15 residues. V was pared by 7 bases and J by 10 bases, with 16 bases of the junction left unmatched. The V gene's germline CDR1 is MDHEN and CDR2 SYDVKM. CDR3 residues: CASTPRDRPTRAQYF. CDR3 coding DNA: TGTGCCAGCACCCCCCGGGACAGGCCCACGAGGGCGCAGTATTTT.

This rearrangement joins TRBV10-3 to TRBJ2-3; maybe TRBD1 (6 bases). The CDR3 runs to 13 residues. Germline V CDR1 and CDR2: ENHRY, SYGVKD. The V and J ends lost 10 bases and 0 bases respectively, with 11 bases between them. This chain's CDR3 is CATRTDSTDTQYF. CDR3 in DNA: TGTGCCACCAGGACAGACAGCACAGATACGCAGTATTTT.

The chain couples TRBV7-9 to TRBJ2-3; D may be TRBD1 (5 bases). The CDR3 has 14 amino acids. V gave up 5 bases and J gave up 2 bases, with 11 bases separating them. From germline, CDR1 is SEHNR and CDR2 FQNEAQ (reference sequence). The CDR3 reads CASSQRTNTDTQYF. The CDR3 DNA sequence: TGTGCCAGCAGCCAAAGGACAAACACAGATACGCAGTATTTT.

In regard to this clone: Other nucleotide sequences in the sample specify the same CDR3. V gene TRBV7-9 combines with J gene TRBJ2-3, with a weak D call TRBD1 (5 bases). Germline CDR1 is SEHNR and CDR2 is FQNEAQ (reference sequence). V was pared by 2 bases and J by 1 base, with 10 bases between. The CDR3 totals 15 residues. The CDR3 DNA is TGTGCCAGCAGCTTAAGGCAGGGTGGCACAGATACGCAGTATTTT. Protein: CASSLRQGGTDTQYF.

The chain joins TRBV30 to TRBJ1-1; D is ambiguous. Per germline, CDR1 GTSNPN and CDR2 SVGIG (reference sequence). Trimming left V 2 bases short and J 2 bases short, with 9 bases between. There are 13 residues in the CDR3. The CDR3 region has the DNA TGTGCCTGGAGTAAGAGGGCCAACACTGAAGCTTTCTTT. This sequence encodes CAWSKRANTEAFF. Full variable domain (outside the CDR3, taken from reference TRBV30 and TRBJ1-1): SQTIHQWPATLVQPVGSPLSLECTVEGTSNPNLYWYRQAAGRGLQLLFYSVGIGQISSEVPQNLSASRPQDRQFILSSKKLLLSDSGFYLCAWSKRANTEAFFGQGTRLTVV.

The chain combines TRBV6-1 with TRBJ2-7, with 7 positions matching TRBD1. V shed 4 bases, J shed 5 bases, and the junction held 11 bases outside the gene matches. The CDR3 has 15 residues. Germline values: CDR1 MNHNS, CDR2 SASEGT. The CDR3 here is CASSAQGYRSDEQYF. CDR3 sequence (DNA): TGTGCCAGCAGTGCACAGGGGTATAGATCAGACGAGCAGTACTTC.

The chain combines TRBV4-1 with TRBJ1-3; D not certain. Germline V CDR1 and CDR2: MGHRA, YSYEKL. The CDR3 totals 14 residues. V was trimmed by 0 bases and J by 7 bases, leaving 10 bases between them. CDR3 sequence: CASSQDLRFNTIYF. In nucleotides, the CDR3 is TGCGCCAGCAGCCAAGATCTTAGGTTTAACACCATATATTTT.

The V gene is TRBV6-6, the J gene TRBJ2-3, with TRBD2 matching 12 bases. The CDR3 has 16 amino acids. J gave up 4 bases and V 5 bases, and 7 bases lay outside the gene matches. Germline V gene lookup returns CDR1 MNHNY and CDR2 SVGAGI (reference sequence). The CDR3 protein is CASSQRTSGIADTQYF. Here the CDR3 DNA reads TGTGCCAGCAGTCAACGGACTAGCGGGATCGCAGATACGCAGTATTTT.

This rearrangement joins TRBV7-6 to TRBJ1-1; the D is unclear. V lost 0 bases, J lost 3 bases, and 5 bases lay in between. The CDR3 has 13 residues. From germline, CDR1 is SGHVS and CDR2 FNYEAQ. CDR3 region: CASSLAEDTEAFF. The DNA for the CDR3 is TGTGCCAGCAGCTTAGCGGAGGACACTGAAGCTTTCTTT. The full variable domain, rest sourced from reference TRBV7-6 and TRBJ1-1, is GAGVSQSPRYKVTKRGQDVALRCDPISGHVSLYWYRQALGQGPEFLTYFNYEAQQDKSGLPNDRFSAERPEGSISTLTIQRTEQRDSAMYRCASSLAEDTEAFFGQGTRLTVV.